The rows below give T cell receptor beta chains drawn from one sample of a study of T-cell reconstitution after alpha-beta-depleted transplantation in children. TCRdb used MiXCR to reprocess the PCR reads, holding one entry per CDR3 protein. The table shows 450,000 to 600,000 distinct CDR3 sequences, with 10% to 15% occurring only once. Sequencing was performed on PBMCs, mostly from graft donor cells, taken 360 days after TCRalphabeta/CD19-depleted stem cell transplant. The receptor set was obtained from a male patient younger than 18 who had a stem cell transplant for acute myeloid leukemia, so the T cells may come from the graft donor. CDR3s include the opening cysteine and the closing phenylalanine or tryptophan. The D gene is left open where the match is weak. Rows may omit the clone size; those that give it use once, few, many or a size class.

j_gene: TRBJ2-7
abundance: many
d_gene: TRBD2
v_gene: TRBV12-3/TRBV12-4
CDR3aa: CASRGTSGSSEQYF
CDR3nt: TGTGCCAGCAGGGGGACTAGCGGGAGTAGTGAGCAGTACTTC

j_gene: TRBJ2-7
abundance: few
d_gene: -
v_gene: TRBV7-2
CDR3aa: CASSFITSNSYEQYF
CDR3nt: TGTGCCAGCAGCTTTATTACTAGCAATTCCTACGAGCAGTACTTC

j_gene: TRBJ1-4
abundance: few
d_gene: TRBD1
v_gene: TRBV20-1
CDR3aa: CSAPGTGHEKLFF
CDR3nt: TGCAGTGCCCCCGGGACAGGGCATGAAAAACTGTTTTTT

j_gene: TRBJ2-1
abundance: many
d_gene: TRBD2
v_gene: TRBV11-3
CDR3aa: CASSLALGAGGDNEQFF
CDR3nt: TGTGCCAGCAGCTTAGCCCTAGGGGCGGGAGGGGACAATGAGCAGTTCTTC

j_gene: TRBJ2-3
abundance: -
d_gene: -
v_gene: TRBV20-1
CDR3aa: CSARVALPPSADTQYF
CDR3nt: TGCAGTGCTAGAGTGGCGCTCCCTCCTAGCGCAGATACGCAGTATTTT

j_gene: TRBJ2-1
abundance: many
d_gene: -
v_gene: TRBV10-3
CDR3aa: CAISSQGSYNEQFF
CDR3nt: TGTGCCATCAGCTCGCAGGGTTCCTACAATGAGCAGTTCTTC

j_gene: TRBJ2-7
abundance: few
d_gene: -
v_gene: TRBV27
CDR3aa: CASSRARGYEQYF
CDR3nt: TGTGCCAGCAGTCGGGCCAGGGGCTACGAGCAGTACTTC

j_gene: TRBJ2-7
abundance: few
d_gene: TRBD2
v_gene: TRBV20-1
CDR3aa: CSARGFPPDSSGGYEQYF
CDR3nt: TGCAGTGCTAGAGGTTTCCCGCCCGACTCTAGCGGGGGCTACGAGCAGTACTTC

j_gene: TRBJ2-1
abundance: few
d_gene: -
v_gene: TRBV5-8
CDR3aa: CASRTLHTWNEQFF
CDR3nt: TGTGCCAGCAGAACTCTCCATACGTGGAATGAGCAGTTCTTC

j_gene: TRBJ1-5
abundance: many
d_gene: -
v_gene: TRBV15
CDR3aa: CATSPLGGDQPQHF
CDR3nt: TGTGCCACCAGCCCCCTAGGGGGAGATCAGCCCCAGCATTTT

j_gene: TRBJ1-2
abundance: few
d_gene: -
v_gene: TRBV28
CDR3aa: CASSASDRGPYGYTF
CDR3nt: TGTGCCAGCAGTGCTTCAGACCGGGGCCCCTATGGCTACACCTTC

j_gene: TRBJ2-1
abundance: many
d_gene: TRBD2
v_gene: TRBV20-1
CDR3aa: CSAPDPSGRASEQFF
CDR3nt: TGCAGTGCTCCAGACCCAAGTGGGAGGGCCAGTGAGCAGTTCTTC

j_gene: TRBJ2-2
abundance: few
d_gene: -
v_gene: TRBV4-2
CDR3aa: CASSQEYRTGELFF
CDR3nt: TGTGCCAGCAGCCAAGAATATCGGACCGGGGAGCTGTTTTTT

j_gene: TRBJ2-7
abundance: few
d_gene: TRBD1
v_gene: TRBV5-5
CDR3aa: CASSWAAPTGWPNYEQYF
CDR3nt: TGTGCCAGCAGCTGGGCCGCACCGACAGGGTGGCCCAATTACGAGCAGTACTTC

j_gene: TRBJ2-1
abundance: -
d_gene: -
v_gene: TRBV24-1
CDR3aa: CATSDVDSTPGNEQFF
CDR3nt: TGTGCCACCAGTGATGTGGACTCAACGCCGGGCAATGAGCAGTTCTTC

j_gene: TRBJ1-1
abundance: -
d_gene: -
v_gene: TRBV29-1
CDR3aa: CSVVGTIKGGTEAFF
CDR3nt: TGCAGCGTTGTTGGGACAATCAAAGGAGGCACTGAAGCTTTCTTT

j_gene: TRBJ1-5
abundance: many
d_gene: -
v_gene: TRBV20-1
CDR3aa: CSAIKFVDQPQHF
CDR3nt: TGCAGTGCTATTAAATTCGTCGACCAGCCCCAGCATTTT

j_gene: TRBJ2-1
abundance: once
d_gene: TRBD2
v_gene: TRBV7-2
CDR3aa: CASRFTSGRTIHEQFF
CDR3nt: TGTGCCAGCAGATTTACTAGCGGGAGAACGATACATGAGCAGTTCTTC

j_gene: TRBJ2-1
abundance: few
d_gene: TRBD2
v_gene: TRBV6-2/TRBV6-3
CDR3aa: CASSYDGRGSYNEQFF
CDR3nt: TGTGCCAGCAGTTATGATGGGAGGGGCTCCTACAATGAGCAGTTCTTC

j_gene: TRBJ2-1
abundance: -
d_gene: TRBD2
v_gene: TRBV4-3
CDR3aa: CASSQDPAGARNEQFF
CDR3nt: TGCGCCAGCAGCCAAGATCCAGCGGGAGCTCGAAATGAGCAGTTCTTC

j_gene: TRBJ2-5
abundance: -
d_gene: -
v_gene: TRBV4-3
CDR3aa: CASSHRGLQETQYF
CDR3nt: TGCGCCAGCAGCCATCGGGGCCTTCAAGAGACCCAGTACTTC

j_gene: TRBJ2-1
abundance: few
d_gene: -
v_gene: TRBV24-1
CDR3aa: CATSDHAGTSYNEQFF
CDR3nt: TGTGCCACCAGTGACCACGCCGGGACATCCTACAATGAGCAGTTCTTC

j_gene: TRBJ2-1
abundance: -
d_gene: TRBD2
v_gene: TRBV20-1
CDR3aa: CSAREEFGLAGGPHEQFF
CDR3nt: TGCAGTGCTAGAGAAGAGTTTGGTCTAGCGGGAGGGCCGCATGAGCAGTTCTTC

j_gene: TRBJ2-7
abundance: few
d_gene: TRBD2
v_gene: TRBV12-3/TRBV12-4
CDR3aa: CASSLAKGLAGAPSYEQYF
CDR3nt: TGTGCCAGCAGTTTAGCGAAGGGACTAGCGGGAGCCCCGTCCTACGAGCAGTACTTC

j_gene: TRBJ2-1
abundance: -
d_gene: TRBD2
v_gene: TRBV5-1
CDR3aa: CASTPGGLAGYNEQFF
CDR3nt: TGCGCCAGCACCCCCGGCGGACTAGCGGGATACAATGAGCAGTTCTTC

j_gene: TRBJ1-1
abundance: -
d_gene: -
v_gene: TRBV20-1
CDR3aa: CSANYREFGAFF
CDR3nt: TGCAGTGCTAACTACAGGGAGTTCGGAGCTTTCTTT

j_gene: TRBJ2-7
abundance: few
d_gene: TRBD2
v_gene: TRBV28
CDR3aa: CASRRGTSGPQLYEQYF
CDR3nt: TGTGCCAGCAGGAGAGGGACTAGCGGGCCCCAACTCTACGAGCAGTACTTC

j_gene: TRBJ2-7
abundance: few
d_gene: -
v_gene: TRBV28
CDR3aa: CASSLEGQQYF
CDR3nt: TGTGCCAGCAGTTTAGAGGGCCAGCAGTACTTC

j_gene: TRBJ2-5
abundance: -
d_gene: -
v_gene: TRBV12-3/TRBV12-4
CDR3aa: CASRRGCMETQYF
CDR3nt: TGTGCCAGCAGACGTGGGTGCATGGAGACCCAGTACTTC

j_gene: TRBJ2-1
abundance: -
d_gene: -
v_gene: TRBV27
CDR3aa: CASRETDGIYNEQFF
CDR3nt: TGTGCCAGCAGGGAGACAGACGGTATCTACAATGAGCAGTTCTTC

j_gene: TRBJ2-1
abundance: -
d_gene: TRBD1
v_gene: TRBV20-1
CDR3aa: CSAIFRGLYNEQFF
CDR3nt: TGCAGTGCCATTTTCAGGGGGCTCTACAATGAGCAGTTCTTC

j_gene: TRBJ2-7
abundance: many
d_gene: TRBD2
v_gene: TRBV14
CDR3aa: CASSQAFDPLTFDDPSGVYEQYF
CDR3nt: TGTGCCAGCAGCCAAGCTTTTGACCCCCTGACTTTTGATGATCCTAGCGGGGTCTACGAGCAGTACTTC